The 29 T cell receptor beta chains below were found in one sample sequenced in a study of long-term antiretroviral therapy in people with HIV. Investigators performed immunoSEQ version v3.0 at survey level. Repertoires were generated with immunoSEQ multiplex PCR, while TCRdb's copy carries only in-frame clones and drops some. The sample has around 40,000 clones; roughly 93% are singletons. Sample: unsorted PBMCs, taken 4.1 years after starting antiretroviral therapy. All receptors come from a woman aged 50 to 65 with HIV.

The V and J genes are TRBV6-5 and TRBJ2-7; 8 positions match TRBD2. V lost 7 bases to trimming and J lost 3 bases; unmatched junction nucleotides: 8. This CDR3 has 14 amino acids. Per the germline V gene, CDR1 is MNHEY and CDR2 is SVGAGI. CDR3 amino acids: CASNPSGGLYEQYF. The CDR3 coding sequence is TGTGCCAGCAATCCGAGCGGGGGCCTCTACGAGCAGTACTTC.

This chain joins TRBV9 and TRBJ2-5, with D possibly being TRBD2 (6 bases). V was pared by 5 bases and J by 4 bases, with 18 bases between. The germline V gene has CDR1 SGDLS and CDR2 YYNGEE. The CDR3 has 15 amino acids. The CDR3 DNA reads as TGTGCCAGCAGTAACGCGGGGCAGTCAAGAGAGACCCAGTACTTC. Translation: CASSNAGQSRETQYF.

The gene calls are TRBV6-1 and TRBJ2-7; no definite D call. V was pared by 7 bases and J by 0 bases, with 13 bases between. This CDR3 contains 14 residues. Per germline, CDR1 MNHNS and CDR2 SASEGT. Written as DNA, the CDR3 is TGTGCCAGCACAACAGTCACCAGCTCCTACGAGCAGTACTTC. The encoded protein is CASTTVTSSYEQYF.

This chain joins TRBV7-3 and TRBJ2-2, with unresolved D. Germline-derived CDR1 and CDR2 are SGHTA and FQGTGA. V gave up 1 base and J gave up 3 bases, with 6 bases separating them. The CDR3 extends over 14 amino acids. CDR3 in amino acids: CASSLKSDTGELFF. CDR3 sequence (DNA): TGTGCCAGCAGCTTAAAATCGGACACCGGGGAGCTGTTTTTT.

This clone was seen a handful of times. The DNA for the CDR3 is TGTGCCAGCAGCTTCGGGGCCCTCTCCTACGAGCAGTACTTC. Protein: CASSFGALSYEQYF. The chain uses TRBV7-2 and TRBJ2-7; D is possibly TRBD1 or TRBD2 (5 bases each). Trimming pared 3 bases from V and 0 bases from J, leaving 9 bases between. The CDR3 is made up of 14 amino acids. Per germline, CDR1 SGHTA and CDR2 FQGNSA.

The chain recombines TRBV7-6 with TRBJ2-5; no clear D. Germline-derived CDR1 and CDR2 are SGHVS and FNYEAQ. The CDR3 sequence is 12 residues long. Trimming cost V 3 bases and J 7 bases, with 9 bases left between them. The CDR3 coding sequence is TGTGCCAGCAGCTTCCTGATTGGGACCCAGTACTTC. Its protein is CASSFLIGTQYF.

J is TRBJ2-5 and V is TRBV7-2; D remains unclear. The CDR3 runs 13 residues. Trimming shortened V by 5 bases and J by 5 bases, and 12 bases separated the two germline ends. Germline CDR1 SGHTA, CDR2 FQGNSA. The CDR3 loop reads CASSPTRSETQYF. CDR3 in DNA: TGTGCCAGCAGCCCGACTCGGAGCGAGACCCAGTACTTC.

A single count supports this clone. This chain links TRBV5-4 with TRBJ2-1, with 8 positions matching TRBD1. The CDR3 is made up of 14 amino acids. The J segment lost 6 bases and the V segment lost 3 bases, leaving 5 bases of the junction unmatched. Germline values: CDR1 SGHNT, CDR2 YYREEE (reference sequence). CDR3 sequence reads: CASSSRTGFNEQFF. The CDR3, as DNA: TGTGCCAGCAGCTCCCGGACAGGGTTCAATGAGCAGTTCTTC.

The chain links TRBV18 to TRBJ1-2; TRBD1 is a possible D gene (5 bases). This CDR3 spans 15 amino acids. In germline, CDR1 is KGHSH, CDR2 LQKENI. V was trimmed by 3 bases and J by 2 bases, leaving 13 bases between them. The CDR3 sequence: CASSPPRQTNYGYTF. The CDR3 region has the DNA TGTGCCAGCTCACCCCCGAGACAGACGAACTATGGCTACACCTTC.

CDR3 DNA: TGTGCCAGCAGCCAGGGGACCAAAAACATTCAGTACTTC. This encodes CASSQGTKNIQYF. The chain couples TRBV14 to TRBJ2-4; the D is unclear. Germline assignment: CDR1 SGHDN and CDR2 FVKESK. The CDR3 is 13 residues long. V was trimmed by 3 bases and J by 2 bases, leaving 5 bases between them.

The V call is TRBV11-3, the J call TRBJ2-7; D is unclear. CDR1 and CDR2 from the germline V gene are SGHNT and YENEEA. V lost 5 bases, J lost 0 bases, and 11 bases lay in between. This CDR3 contains 14 residues. The CDR3 nucleotides read TGTGCCAGCAGCCCTCGGACGGACTCCTACGAGCAGTACTTC. Amino acids: CASSPRTDSYEQYF. The full variable domain, in which reference TRBV11-3 and TRBJ2-7 provide the parts outside the CDR3, is EAGVVQSPRYKIIEKKQPVAFWCNPISGHNTLYWYLQNLGQGPELLIRYENEEAVDDSQLPKDRFSAERLKGVDSTLKIQPAELGDSAVYLCASSPRTDSYEQYFGPGTRLTVT.

This clone was seen only once. The V call is TRBV19, the J call TRBJ1-1; D uncertain. This CDR3 is built from 15 residues. The ends were cut back, 3 bases at V and 6 bases at J, with 17 bases in the middle. The germline V gene has CDR1 LNHDA and CDR2 SQIVND (reference sequence). The CDR3 DNA follows: TGTGCCAGTAGTATCTCAGGTCAACCCTGGGCTGAAGCTTTCTTT. Encoded protein: CASSISGQPWAEAFF.

Only one count was recorded for this clone. The chain is built from TRBV30 and TRBJ2-5; TRBD2 aligns across 8 bases. Germline assignment: CDR1 GTSNPN and CDR2 SVGIG (reference sequence). There are 13 residues in the CDR3. The V gene end was trimmed by 3 bases and the J gene end by 5 bases; junction bases not matched to a gene: 5. The CDR3 spells CAWSTGGVETQYF. CDR3 nucleotides: TGTGCCTGGAGCACGGGGGGGGTGGAGACCCAGTACTTC.

This chain links TRBV9 with TRBJ2-3; TRBD2 aligns across 9 bases. With 0 bases clipped from V and 2 bases from J, the junction kept 1 base outside the gene matches. Germline V lookup: CDR1 SGDLS, CDR2 YYNGEE. CDR3 length equals 15 residues. CDR3 loop: CASSVGLADTDTQYF. In DNA form, the CDR3 reads TGTGCCAGCAGCGTAGGACTAGCGGACACAGATACGCAGTATTTT.

The rearrangement links TRBV7-3 to TRBJ2-1; 8 bases match TRBD2. This CDR3 spans 14 amino acids. V was pared by 5 bases and J by 6 bases, with 6 bases of the junction left unmatched. Germline CDR1 and CDR2: SGHTA and FQGTGA. This CDR3 reads CASSPQGLANEQFF. CDR3 nucleotides: TGTGCCAGCAGCCCCCAAGGACTAGCCAATGAGCAGTTCTTC.

V and J are TRBV10-3 and TRBJ1-6, with D unresolved. This CDR3 comprises 13 residues. Germline-derived CDR1 and CDR2 are ENHRY and SYGVKD. V lost 11 bases, J lost 0 bases, and 8 bases lay in between. Written as DNA, the CDR3 is TGTGCCGCCCAGGACTCCTATAATTCACCCCTCCACTTT. Residues: CAAQDSYNSPLHF.

The V gene is TRBV11-2, the J gene TRBJ1-1, with D unresolved. Germline V gene lookup returns CDR1 SGHAT and CDR2 FQNNGV. V was cut by 7 bases and J by 0 bases, with 9 bases left in between. CDR3 length: 13 amino acids. CDR3 in amino acids: CASKRTMNTEAFF. The CDR3, as DNA: TGTGCCAGCAAACGCACTATGAACACTGAAGCTTTCTTT.

The rearrangement uses TRBV6-1 and TRBJ1-2, with a weak D call TRBD1 (6 bases). From germline, CDR1 is MNHNS and CDR2 SASEGT. Trimming took 2 bases from V and 4 from J, leaving 14 bases between them. The length of the CDR3 is 15 residues. CDR3 region: CASSERRGSGYGYTF. The CDR3 bases are TGTGCCAGCAGTGAACGGAGGGGGAGCGGCTATGGCTACACCTTC.

The chain joins TRBV4-3 to TRBJ2-2; no clear D gene. Germline assignment: CDR1 LGHNA and CDR2 YSLEER. V was pared by 0 bases and J by 5 bases, with 10 bases between. The CDR3 extends over 15 amino acids. In DNA form, the CDR3 reads TGCGCCAGCAGCCAAGATACCCTAGTGACCGGGGAGCTGTTTTTT. Amino acids: CASSQDTLVTGELFF.

This clone turned up a few times. The rearrangement uses TRBV9 and TRBJ2-7, with D perhaps given as TRBD1 or TRBD2 (5 bases each). V shed 1 base and J shed 6 bases, with 17 bases lying between them. Germline V gives CDR1 SGDLS, CDR2 YYNGEE. The CDR3 length is 15 residues. The CDR3 sequence: CASSVTPQGTSEQYF. The CDR3 DNA is TGTGCCAGCAGCGTAACACCCCAAGGGACCTCCGAGCAGTACTTC.

This chain uses TRBV19 with TRBJ1-1; D is perhaps TRBD1 (6 bases). The CDR3 consists of 16 residues. The germline V gene encodes CDR1 LNHDA and CDR2 SQIVND (reference sequence). Trimming removed 0 bases from V and 1 base from J, with 12 bases in between. The CDR3 DNA reads TGTGCCAGTAGTATAGAGAACAGGGCGGGGAACACTGAAGCTTTCTTT. Amino acid sequence: CASSIENRAGNTEAFF.

This chain joins TRBV4-3 and TRBJ1-2; 7 bases are shared with TRBD1. The CDR3 has 14 residues. The germline V gene encodes CDR1 LGHNA and CDR2 YSLEER. The junction had 8 bases not matched to a gene; V was cut back by 3 bases and J by 7 bases. The chain's CDR3 is CASSQATTGIGYTF. DNA for the CDR3: TGCGCCAGCAGCCAGGCCACGACAGGGATTGGCTACACCTTC.

The chain joins TRBV7-2 to TRBJ2-1; possible D gene TRBD2, 6 bases. The CDR3 length is 15 residues. Germline loops: CDR1 SGHTA, CDR2 FQGNSA. The V and J ends lost 5 bases and 0 bases respectively, with 11 bases between them. CDR3: CASSPGGTSYNEQFF. CDR3 sequence (DNA): TGTGCCAGCAGCCCCGGGGGAACCTCCTACAATGAGCAGTTCTTC. Using reference TRBV7-2 and TRBJ2-1 for the parts outside the CDR3, the full variable domain is GAGVSQSPSNKVTEKGKDVELRCDPISGHTALYWYRQSLGQGLEFLIYFQGNSAPDKSGLPSDRFSAERTGGSVSTLTIQRTQQEDSAVYLCASSPGGTSYNEQFFGPGTRLTVL.

The genes are TRBV7-2 and TRBJ2-7; 7 positions agree with TRBD1. The CDR3 extends over 15 amino acids. The germline gives CDR1 SGHTA, CDR2 FQGNSA. V lost 1 base, J lost 3 bases, and 6 bases stayed unmatched. The CDR3: CASSLVSQGDYEQYF. The CDR3, as DNA: TGTGCCAGCAGCTTAGTCTCCCAGGGGGACTACGAGCAGTACTTC.

The chain is built from TRBV4-2 and TRBJ1-2, with D maybe TRBD1 (5 bases). CDR3 size: 16 residues. CDR1 LGHNA and CDR2 YNFKEQ come from the germline V gene. The V gene lost 0 bases and the J gene lost 5 bases, with 16 bases spanning the gap. The CDR3: CASSQDHQGAIYGYTF. CDR3 bases: TGTGCCAGCAGCCAAGATCATCAGGGCGCGATTTATGGCTACACCTTC.

The chain uses TRBV7-8 and TRBJ2-1; 10 bases are a match to TRBD2. Germline CDR1 and CDR2: SGHVS and FQNEAQ. CDR3 size: 15 residues. V shed 3 bases, J shed 9 bases, and the junction held 8 bases outside the gene matches. CDR3 residues: CASSLFSGGASEQFF. For the CDR3, the DNA is TGTGCCAGCAGCTTGTTCAGCGGGGGGGCTTCTGAGCAGTTCTTC.

V is TRBV11-2 and J is TRBJ1-3; unclear D gene. Germline CDR1 and CDR2: SGHAT and FQNNGV. CDR3 length equals 15 residues. Between the trimmed V and J ends, which lost 0 bases and 0 bases, there was a span of 6 bases. Written as DNA, the CDR3 is TGTGCCAGCAGCTTAGACAGCGTCTCTGGAAACACCATATATTTT. Amino acids: CASSLDSVSGNTIYF.

This chain connects TRBV10-3 to TRBJ1-2; 8 bases match TRBD1. J lost 6 bases, V lost 0 bases, and 9 bases had no gene match. The CDR3 has 16 residues. Germline V CDR1 and CDR2: ENHRY, SYGVKD. The CDR3 coding sequence is TGTGCCATCAGTGAGTCGGCGACAGGGGTGGTAGATGGCTACACCTTC. Amino acid sequence: CAISESATGVVDGYTF.

The chain employs TRBV10-3 and TRBJ1-1; no reliable D call. Trimming took off 3 bases at V and 1 base at J, with 3 bases between the two ends. Germline-derived CDR1 and CDR2 are ENHRY and SYGVKD. CDR3 length: 12 amino acids. CDR3 sequence: CAISDGNTEAFF. The CDR3 bases are TGTGCCATCAGTGACGGGAACACTGAAGCTTTCTTT.